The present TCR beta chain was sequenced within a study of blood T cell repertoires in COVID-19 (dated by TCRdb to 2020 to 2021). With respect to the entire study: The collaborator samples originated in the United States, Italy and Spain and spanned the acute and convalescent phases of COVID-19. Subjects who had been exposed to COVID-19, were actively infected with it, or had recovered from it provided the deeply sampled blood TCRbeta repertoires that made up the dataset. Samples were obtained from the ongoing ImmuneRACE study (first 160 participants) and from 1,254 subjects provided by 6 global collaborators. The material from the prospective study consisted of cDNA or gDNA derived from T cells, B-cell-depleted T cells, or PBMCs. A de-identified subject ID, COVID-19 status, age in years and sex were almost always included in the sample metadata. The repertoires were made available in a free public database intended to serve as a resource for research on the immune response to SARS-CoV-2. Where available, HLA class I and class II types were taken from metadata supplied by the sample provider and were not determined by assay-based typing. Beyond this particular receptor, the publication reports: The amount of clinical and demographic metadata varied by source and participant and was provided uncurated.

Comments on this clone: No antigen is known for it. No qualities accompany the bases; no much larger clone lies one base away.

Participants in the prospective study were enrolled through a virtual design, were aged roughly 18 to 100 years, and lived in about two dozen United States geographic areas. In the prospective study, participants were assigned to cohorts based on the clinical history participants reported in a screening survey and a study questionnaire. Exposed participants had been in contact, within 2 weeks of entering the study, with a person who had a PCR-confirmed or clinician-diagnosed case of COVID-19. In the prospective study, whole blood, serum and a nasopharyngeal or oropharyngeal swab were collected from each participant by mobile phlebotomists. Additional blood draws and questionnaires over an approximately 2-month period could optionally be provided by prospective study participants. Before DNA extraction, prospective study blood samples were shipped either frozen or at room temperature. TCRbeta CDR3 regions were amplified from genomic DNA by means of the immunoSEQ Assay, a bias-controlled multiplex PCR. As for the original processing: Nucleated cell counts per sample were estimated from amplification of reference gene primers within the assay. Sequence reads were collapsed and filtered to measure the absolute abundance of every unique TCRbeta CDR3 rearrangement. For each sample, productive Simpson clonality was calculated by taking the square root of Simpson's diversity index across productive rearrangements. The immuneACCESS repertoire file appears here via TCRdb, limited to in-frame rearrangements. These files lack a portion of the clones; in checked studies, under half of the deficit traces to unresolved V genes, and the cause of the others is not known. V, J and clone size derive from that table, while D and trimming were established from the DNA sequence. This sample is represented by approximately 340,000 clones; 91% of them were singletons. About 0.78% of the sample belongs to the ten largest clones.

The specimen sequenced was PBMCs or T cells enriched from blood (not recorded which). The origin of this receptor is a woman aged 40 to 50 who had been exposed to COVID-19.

The nucleotides read TGCGCCAGCAGCTCCCGCAGGGGGCGAGACTATGGCTACACCTTC. This translates into CASSSRRGRDYGYTF. This sequence uses TRBV5-1 and TRBJ1-2, and 8 junction bases match TRBD1. The CDR3 starts with the cysteine, ends with the phenylalanine, and has 15 residues. Here the CDR3 DNA is all that survives: 45 bases in frame from base 1. The V end gives up 3 bases and the J end 3 bases, leaving 7 bases in the junction not matched to a gene. Looking up the germline V gene yields CDR1 SGHRS and CDR2 YFSETQ.